The 9 T cell receptor beta chains presented below share a single source sample, sequenced in a study of human T cells and chemical hapten exposure. TCRdb used MiXCR to reprocess the RACE reads, holding one entry per CDR3 protein. Of about 14,000 distinct CDR3 sequences listed, roughly 15% are singletons. Specified time point: patch test 1, 2 weeks after DPC sensitization. As for treatment: therapeutic diphenylcyclopropenone sensitization with weekly scalp DPC. This material consisted of whole blood, taken in connection with sensitization to the hapten diphenylcyclopropenone (DPC). The receptors originated from a woman in her 30s with alopecia areata. Some clones in this sample may be carry-over from other donors' samples.

This clonotype was observed many times. The CDR3 protein is CASSQTAYYEQYF. CDR3 DNA: TGTGCCAGCAGCCAAACGGCTTACTACGAGCAGTACTTC. V gene TRBV3-1 combines with J gene TRBJ2-7; D ambiguous. V was trimmed by 2 bases and J by 3 bases, leaving 8 bases between them. Germline CDR1 LGHDT, CDR2 YNNKEL (reference sequence). There are 13 residues in the CDR3.

This clonotype counts as medium-sized. This rearrangement joins TRBV4-2 to TRBJ2-3; 7 bases agree with TRBD2. The ends lost 0 bases at V and 4 bases at J; junction bases unmatched: 4. CDR1 is LGHNA, CDR2 YNFKEQ, per germline. There are 15 residues in the CDR3. The CDR3 here is CASSQDLLAADTQYF. The DNA for the CDR3 is TGTGCCAGCAGCCAAGATTTGCTAGCGGCAGATACGCAGTATTTT.

This clonotype has only a few counts. The V and J genes are TRBV7-3 and TRBJ2-1; D might be TRBD2 (6 bases). V was clipped by 1 base and J by 7 bases, with 11 bases between them. CDR1 and CDR2 from the germline V gene are SGHTA and FQGTGA. The CDR3 totals 14 residues. CDR3 DNA: TGTGCCAGCAGCTTAAAGGGACTTACAAATGAGCAGTTCTTC. Translated, it gives CASSLKGLTNEQFF.

The rearrangement uses TRBV21-1 and TRBJ1-5; the table gives TRBD1 as D, unverified against the DNA. TRBV21-1 is a pseudogene. The CDR3 spans 16 residues. The CDR3: CASSEDMIGRNQPQHF. DNA for the CDR3: TGTGCCAGCAGCGAGGACATGATAGGTCGCAATCAGCCCCAGCATTTT.

This clonotype was counted at least ten times. CDR3 sequence reads: CSASILATDTQYF. The CDR3 DNA follows: TGCAGTGCCTCGATACTAGCAACAGATACGCAGTATTTT. V and J are TRBV20-1 and TRBJ2-3; tentatively, D is TRBD2 (6 bases). Trimming shortened V by 6 bases and J by 3 bases, and 13 bases separated the two germline ends. Germline lookup yields CDR1 DFQATT and CDR2 SNEGSKA (reference sequence). The CDR3 consists of 13 residues.

The chain is built from TRBV28 and TRBJ1-6; no firm D call. V gave up 2 bases and J gave up 10 bases, with 6 bases separating them. The CDR3 loop spans 12 amino acids. Germline lookup yields CDR1 MDHEN and CDR2 SYDVKM. The CDR3 here is CASSLGGSPLHF. CDR3 sequence (DNA): TGTGCCAGCAGTTTAGGTGGCTCACCCCTCCACTTT. Full variable domain (missing parts from reference TRBV28 and TRBJ1-6): DVKVTQSSRYLVKRTGEKVFLECVQDMDHENMFWYRQDPGLGLRLIYFSYDVKMKEKGDIPEGYSVSREKKERFSLILESASTNQTSMYLCASSLGGSPLHFGNGTRLTVT.

In this sample, this clonotype is medium-sized (0.01 to 0.1%). The genes are TRBV2 and TRBJ1-2, with D hard to call. Trimming took 0 bases from V and 7 from J, leaving 15 bases between them. Germline CDR1 reads SNHLY; CDR2 reads FYNNEI. This CDR3 region has 15 residues. In DNA form, the CDR3 reads TGTGCCAGCAGTGAAGCGCTTGTTGAATTCAGTGGCTACACCTTC. Its translation: CASSEALVEFSGYTF. Supplemented by reference TRBV2 and TRBJ1-2, the full variable domain reads EPEVTQTPSHQVTQMGQEVILRCVPISNHLYFYWYRQILGQKVEFLVSFYNNEISEKSEIFDDQFSVERPDGSNFTLKIRSTKLEDSAMYFCASSEALVEFSGYTFGSGTRLTVV.

This clonotype rates as medium-sized. The chain combines TRBV6-5 with TRBJ1-1; D not resolved. Per the germline V gene, CDR1 is MNHEY and CDR2 is SVGAGI. This CDR3 is built from 14 residues. V was pared by 6 bases and J by 0 bases, with 11 bases between. This CDR3 reads CASRNGLMNTEAFF. Here the CDR3 DNA reads TGTGCCAGCAGAAACGGACTCATGAACACTGAAGCTTTCTTT.

This clonotype has a count of ten or more. The chain combines TRBV6-6 with TRBJ1-2; unclear D gene. The germline V and J ends were trimmed by 2 bases and 4 bases, with 8 bases remaining between them. Germline V lookup: CDR1 MNHNY, CDR2 SVGAGI (reference sequence). This CDR3 region has 13 residues. CDR3 nucleotide sequence: TGTGCCAGCAGTTACAGTCAGGCCTATGGCTACACCTTC. The encoded protein is CASSYSQAYGYTF.